Shown below are 26 T cell receptor beta chains from a single sample sequenced in a study of CD8+CD57+ T cells in acquired aplastic anemia. For sequencing, patients were chosen who had shown expansion of CD8+CD57+ cells by flow cytometry. Both TCR beta VDJ combination and CDR3 sequence profiling were carried out. Genomic DNA was the template for this profiling. TCRdb itself ran the reads through MiXCR, one entry per CDR3 protein. This table has 200,000 to 250,000 distinct CDR3 sequences, around three fifths appearing once. Sequenced material: sorted CD4+, CD8+, or CD8+CD57+ T cells (not recorded which) from PBMCs. The receptor source for this set is a human donor with aplastic anemia.

V usage is TRBV30 and J usage is TRBJ1-4; D is unresolved. CDR1 is GTSNPN and CDR2 is SVGIG in the germline V gene (reference sequence). This CDR3 is 11 amino acids long. V lost 0 bases, J lost 8 bases, and 4 bases lay in between. The CDR3 region is CAWSVKEKLFF. CDR3 nucleotide sequence: TGTGCCTGGAGTGTGAAGGAAAAACTGTTTTTT.

J is TRBJ2-7 and V is TRBV7-2; TRBD1 matches at 9 bases. This CDR3 spans 14 amino acids. V lost 6 bases and J lost 4; bases outside the gene matches: 7. Germline V CDR1 and CDR2: SGHTA, FQGNSA. The CDR3 sequence is CASSDAGQGYEQYF. The CDR3 DNA reads TGTGCCAGCAGTGACGCGGGACAGGGTTACGAGCAGTACTTC. The whole variable domain, remainder taken from reference TRBV7-2 and TRBJ2-7, is GAGVSQSPSNKVTEKGKDVELRCDPISGHTALYWYRQSLGQGLEFLIYFQGNSAPDKSGLPSDRFSAERTGGSVSTLTIQRTQQEDSAVYLCASSDAGQGYEQYFGPGTRLTVT.

This clonotype was picked up a small number of times. J is TRBJ2-7 and V is TRBV20-1, with D uncertain. CDR3 length equals 13 residues. Germline V gene lookup returns CDR1 DFQATT and CDR2 SNEGSKA (reference sequence). V gave up 6 bases and J gave up 5 bases, with 17 bases separating them. The CDR3 bases are TGCAGTGCCGCTACCGAATCATCCCACGAGCAGTACTTC. Amino acids: CSAATESSHEQYF.

The gene calls are TRBV14 and TRBJ1-1; D remains ambiguous. Germline CDR1 reads SGHDN; CDR2 reads FVKESK. Deletions cut 0 bases from V and 10 bases from J, with 12 bases between. The CDR3 has 13 residues. CDR3: CASSQESVQRAFF. The CDR3 nucleotides are TGTGCCAGCAGCCAAGAGTCGGTACAGAGAGCTTTCTTT.

The CDR3 nucleotides are TGCAGTGCTAGAGACGGGGACAGGGTTACCTACGAGCAGTACTTC. Its translation: CSARDGDRVTYEQYF. The chain uses TRBV20-1 and TRBJ2-7; 9 bases map to TRBD1. V shed 0 bases and J 2 bases; nucleotides not matched to a gene: 5. This CDR3 is built from 15 residues. The germline CDR1 and CDR2 sequences are DFQATT and SNEGSKA (reference sequence).

The sample holds a few counts of this clonotype. J is TRBJ2-7 and V is TRBV10-3; 12 bases map to TRBD2. CDR1 and CDR2 (germline): ENHRY, SYGVKD. With V trimmed by 3 bases and J by 4 bases, 16 bases remained unmatched. The CDR3 totals 19 residues. CDR3 in DNA: TGTGCCATCAGTGATTTCGAGGCGAAGACTAGCGGGAGTCTGTACGAGCAGTACTTC. It yields the protein CAISDFEAKTSGSLYEQYF.

This chain joins TRBV9 and TRBJ1-1; D unresolved. This CDR3 is 14 amino acids long. CDR1 and CDR2 (germline): SGDLS, YYNGEE. The V gene lost 0 bases and the J gene lost 4 bases, with 10 bases spanning the gap. The CDR3: CASSVAPISTEAFF. In nucleotides, the CDR3 is TGTGCCAGCAGCGTAGCGCCGATCAGCACTGAAGCTTTCTTT.

The J gene is TRBJ2-5, the V gene TRBV20-1; 8 bases fit TRBD1. The CDR3 totals 14 residues. V was pared by 1 base and J by 5 bases, with 6 bases of the junction left unmatched. CDR1 and CDR2 (germline): DFQATT, SNEGSKA (reference sequence). The CDR3 DNA sequence: TGCAGTGCTAGAGGGACAGGGATTGGGGAGACCCAGTACTTC. Translation: CSARGTGIGETQYF.

The genes are TRBV5-1 and TRBJ2-7, with D possibly being TRBD2 (6 bases). V was trimmed by 0 bases and J by 0 bases, leaving 10 bases between them. The CDR3 has 15 amino acids. Looked up from germline, CDR1 is SGHRS and CDR2 is YFSETQ. In nucleotides, the CDR3 is TGCGCCAGCAGCTTGGCCCCGGAGGGCTCCTACGAGCAGTACTTC. Residues: CASSLAPEGSYEQYF.

This clonotype was observed a single time. The chain carries TRBV19 and TRBJ2-3, with 8 bases that match TRBD2. J gave up 4 bases and V 7 bases, and 10 bases lay outside the gene matches. Germline loops: CDR1 LNHDA, CDR2 SQIVND (reference sequence). The CDR3 covers 15 residues. The DNA for the CDR3 is TGTGCCAGTACCGTCAAGGGACTAGGCGCAGATACGCAGTATTTT. It translates to CASTVKGLGADTQYF. The variable domain in full, completed from reference TRBV19 and TRBJ2-3, reads DGGITQSPKYLFRKEGQNVTLSCEQNLNHDAMYWYRQDPGQGLRLIYYSQIVNDFQKGDIAEGYSVSREKKESFPLTVTSAQKNPTAFYLCASTVKGLGADTQYFGPGTRLTVL.

The CDR3 sequence is CAIRAGGTDTQYF. For the CDR3, the DNA is TGTGCCATCAGGGCGGGGGGGACAGATACGCAGTATTTT. The V and J genes are TRBV10-3 and TRBJ2-3, with 9 bases identical to TRBD2. Per the germline V gene, CDR1 is ENHRY and CDR2 is SYGVKD. J was trimmed by 3 bases and V by 6 bases; bases with no gene match: 1. CDR3 length equals 13 residues.

The chain combines TRBV15 with TRBJ1-6; D remains ambiguous. CDR3 length equals 15 residues. Germline assignment: CDR1 LNHNV and CDR2 YYDKDF (reference sequence). Trimming cost V 1 base and J 9 bases, with 13 bases left between them. The CDR3 region is CATSRGGGKSSPLHF. The CDR3 bases are TGTGCCACCAGCAGAGGTGGAGGGAAAAGTTCACCCCTCCACTTT.

In its sample, this clonotype was seen once. The chain combines TRBV11-2 with TRBJ1-3; D ambiguous. Trimming stripped 4 bases from V and 0 bases from J, with 25 bases between. The germline V gene encodes CDR1 SGHAT and CDR2 FQNNGV. CDR3 length equals 20 residues. The CDR3 spells CASSSFPGISITPSGNTIYF. The DNA of the CDR3 is TGTGCCAGCAGCTCGTTTCCCGGCATTTCGATAACCCCCTCTGGAAACACCATATATTTT.

This chain joins TRBV29-1 and TRBJ1-4; a possible D gene is TRBD1 (5 bases). V gave up 4 bases and J gave up 7 bases, with 10 bases separating them. Germline values: CDR1 SQVTM, CDR2 ANQGSEA. The CDR3 loop spans 12 amino acids. The chain's CDR3 is CSVGRQGEKLFF. The CDR3 DNA sequence: TGCAGCGTTGGTCGCCAGGGTGAAAAACTGTTTTTT.

This clonotype was seen once. This rearrangement joins TRBV19 to TRBJ1-1; possibly TRBD1 for D (5 bases). This CDR3 comprises 13 residues. Germline CDR1 is LNHDA and CDR2 is SQIVND (reference sequence). The V end lost 5 bases, the J end lost 5 bases, and 12 bases lay between the germline ends. CDR3: CASSGQSATEAFF. CDR3 in DNA: TGTGCCAGTAGTGGACAAAGTGCGACTGAAGCTTTCTTT.

The V call is TRBV29-1, the J call TRBJ1-2; D gene uncertain. V was cut by 0 bases and J by 8 bases, with 10 bases left in between. The V gene's germline CDR1 is SQVTM and CDR2 ANQGSEA. The CDR3 is 12 residues long. The CDR3 nucleotides read TGCAGCGTTGAAGAGACGGGATCCGGCTACACCTTC. It specifies CSVEETGSGYTF.

V usage is TRBV2 and J usage is TRBJ1-1; no firm D call. CDR3 length: 13 residues. Germline V gives CDR1 SNHLY, CDR2 FYNNEI. Trimming pared 6 bases from V and 5 bases from J, leaving 13 bases between. This CDR3 reads CASRRRGGTEAFF. In DNA, the CDR3 is TGTGCCAGCAGGCGCCGGGGTGGGACTGAAGCTTTCTTT.

The chain combines TRBV25-1 with TRBJ2-3, with a tentative D call TRBD1 (7 bases). Germline CDR1 MGHDK, CDR2 SYGVNS. V was clipped by 0 bases and J by 3 bases, with 13 bases between them. CDR3 length: 16 amino acids. This chain's CDR3 is CASSEYSGGSTDTQYF. Here the CDR3 DNA reads TGTGCCAGCAGTGAATATTCAGGGGGGTCGACAGATACGCAGTATTTT.

This chain connects TRBV10-2 to TRBJ2-1; D gene unclear. The ends were cut back, 6 bases at V and 0 bases at J, with 9 bases in the middle. The germline CDR1 and CDR2 sequences are WSHSY and SAAADI. The length of the CDR3 is 14 residues. The CDR3 sequence is CASRGRSSYNEQFF. DNA for the CDR3: TGCGCCAGCAGGGGAAGGAGCTCCTACAATGAGCAGTTCTTC.

This sequence joins TRBV6-6 and TRBJ1-6; no reliable D call. Germline V gives CDR1 MNHNY, CDR2 SVGAGI (reference sequence). The CDR3 is made up of 17 amino acids. The V end lost 6 bases, the J end lost 0 bases, and 15 bases lay between the germline ends. The CDR3 region has the DNA TGTGCCAGCAGCACGGGGTCTCGGAGCTCCTATAATTCACCCCTCCACTTT. Translating gives CASSTGSRSSYNSPLHF.

The genes are TRBV2 and TRBJ2-6; the D is unclear. The CDR3 is 15 residues long. From germline, CDR1 is SNHLY and CDR2 FYNNEI. The V end was cut by 5 bases, the J end by 0 bases, with 8 bases between. This CDR3 is CASSPSASGANVLTF. The CDR3 coding sequence is TGTGCCAGCAGTCCATCGGCCTCTGGGGCCAACGTCCTGACTTTC.

This clonotype has only a few counts. The chain uses TRBV29-1 and TRBJ2-3; D is uncertain. Per the germline V gene, CDR1 is SQVTM and CDR2 is ANQGSEA. The CDR3 has 13 amino acids. Trimming shortened V by 4 bases and J by 0 bases, and 8 bases separated the two germline ends. Here the CDR3 reads CSVVLASTDTQYF. DNA for the CDR3: TGCAGCGTTGTTTTAGCCAGCACAGATACGCAGTATTTT.

This clonotype appeared a few times. The chain combines TRBV20-1 with TRBJ2-3; no clear D gene. CDR3 length: 11 residues. Germline V gene sequence: CDR1 DFQATT, CDR2 SNEGSKA (reference sequence). Here the CDR3 reads CSVESTDTQYF. The CDR3 DNA sequence: TGCAGCGTAGAGAGCACAGATACGCAGTATTTT.

Many counts were recorded for this clonotype. The V gene is TRBV11-2, the J gene TRBJ1-1; 7 bases match TRBD1. The CDR3 length is 11 residues. The V gene end was trimmed by 6 bases and the J gene end by 6 bases; junction bases not matched to a gene: 1. CDR1 SGHAT and CDR2 FQNNGV come from the germline V gene. This CDR3 reads CASRTGPEAFF. In DNA form, the CDR3 reads TGTGCCAGCAGGACAGGGCCTGAAGCTTTCTTT.

The chain joins TRBV13 to TRBJ1-6, with D hard to call. V lost 8 bases to trimming and J lost 8 bases, with 10 bases between them. This CDR3 contains 12 residues. CDR1 is PRHDT and CDR2 is FYEKMQ in the germline V gene (reference sequence). In DNA form, the CDR3 reads TGTGCCAGCGGGTTCAGAGATTCACCCCTCCACTTT. It yields the protein CASGFRDSPLHF.

This clonotype has ten or more counts. The chain has TRBV14 and TRBJ2-3; tentative D call: TRBD2 (6 bases). Looked up from germline, CDR1 is SGHDN and CDR2 is FVKESK. V was clipped by 3 bases and J by 0 bases, with 25 bases between them. The CDR3 is 20 residues long. The CDR3 bases are TGTGCCAGCAGCCACGCCACTGTGATGATAAGCGGGTTTAGCACAGATACGCAGTATTTT. Its translation is CASSHATVMISGFSTDTQYF.